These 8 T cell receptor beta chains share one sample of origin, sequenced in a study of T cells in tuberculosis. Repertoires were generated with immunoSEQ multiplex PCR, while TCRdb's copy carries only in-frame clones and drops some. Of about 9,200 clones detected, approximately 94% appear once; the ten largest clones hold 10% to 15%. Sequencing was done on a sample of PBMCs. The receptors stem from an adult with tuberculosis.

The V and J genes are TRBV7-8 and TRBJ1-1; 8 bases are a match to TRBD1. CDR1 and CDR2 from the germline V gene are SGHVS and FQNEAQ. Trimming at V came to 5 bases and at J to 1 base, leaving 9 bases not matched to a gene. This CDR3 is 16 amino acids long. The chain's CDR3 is CASSLRQGRTNTEAFF. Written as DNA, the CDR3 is TGTGCCAGCAGCCTACGACAGGGGCGTACGAACACTGAAGCTTTCTTT.

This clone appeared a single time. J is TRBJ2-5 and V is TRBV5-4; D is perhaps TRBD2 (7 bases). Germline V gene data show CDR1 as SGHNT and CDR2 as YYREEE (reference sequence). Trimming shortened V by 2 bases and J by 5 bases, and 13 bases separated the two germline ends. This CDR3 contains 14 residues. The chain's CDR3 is CASSFRGGRETQYF. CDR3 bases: TGTGCCAGCAGCTTTAGGGGGGGGCGGGAGACCCAGTACTTC.

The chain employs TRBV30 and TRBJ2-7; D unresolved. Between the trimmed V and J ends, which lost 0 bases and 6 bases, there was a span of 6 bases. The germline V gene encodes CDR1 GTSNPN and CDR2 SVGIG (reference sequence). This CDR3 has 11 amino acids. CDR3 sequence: CAWSVSLEQYF. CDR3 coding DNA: TGTGCCTGGAGTGTATCCCTCGAGCAGTACTTC.

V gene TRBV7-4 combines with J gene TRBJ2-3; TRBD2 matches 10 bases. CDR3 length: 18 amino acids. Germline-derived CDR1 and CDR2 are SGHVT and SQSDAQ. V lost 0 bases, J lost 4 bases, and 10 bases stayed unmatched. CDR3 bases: TGTGCCAGCAGCTTAGCAGCCCTCCTAGCGGGAGACCCAGATACGCAGTATTTT. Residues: CASSLAALLAGDPDTQYF. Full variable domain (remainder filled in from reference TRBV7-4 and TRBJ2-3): GAGVSQSPRYKVAKRGRDVALRCDSISGHVTLYWYRQTLGQGSEVLTYSQSDAQRDKSGRPSGRFSAERPERSVSTLKIQRTEQGDSAVYLCASSLAALLAGDPDTQYFGPGTRLTVL.

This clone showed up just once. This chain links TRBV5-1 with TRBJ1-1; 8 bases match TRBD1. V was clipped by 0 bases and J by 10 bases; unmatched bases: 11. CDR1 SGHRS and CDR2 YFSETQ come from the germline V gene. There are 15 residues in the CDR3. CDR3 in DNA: TGCGCCAGCAGCTTGGCGGACAGGGAAGGACTAGGAGCTTTCTTT. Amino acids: CASSLADREGLGAFF.

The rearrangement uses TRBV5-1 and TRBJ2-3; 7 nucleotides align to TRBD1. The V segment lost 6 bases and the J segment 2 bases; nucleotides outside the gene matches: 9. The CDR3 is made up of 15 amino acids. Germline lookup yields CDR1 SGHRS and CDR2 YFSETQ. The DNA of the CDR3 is TGCGCCAGCAACCCGACAGGGCCCCCCACAGATACGCAGTATTTT. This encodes CASNPTGPPTDTQYF.

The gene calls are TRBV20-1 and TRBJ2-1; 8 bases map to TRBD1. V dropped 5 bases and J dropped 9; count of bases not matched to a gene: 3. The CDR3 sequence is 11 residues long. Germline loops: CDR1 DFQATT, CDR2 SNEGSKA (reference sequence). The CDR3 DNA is TGCAGTGCTCAGGGGGCGGGTGAGCAGTTCTTC. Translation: CSAQGAGEQFF.

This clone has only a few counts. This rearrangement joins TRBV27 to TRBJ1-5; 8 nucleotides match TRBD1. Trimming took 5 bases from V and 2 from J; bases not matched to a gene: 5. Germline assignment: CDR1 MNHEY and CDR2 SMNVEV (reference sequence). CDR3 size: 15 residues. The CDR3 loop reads CASSLGQGGNQPQHF. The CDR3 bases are TGTGCCAGCAGTCTAGGACAGGGCGGCAATCAGCCCCAGCATTTT.